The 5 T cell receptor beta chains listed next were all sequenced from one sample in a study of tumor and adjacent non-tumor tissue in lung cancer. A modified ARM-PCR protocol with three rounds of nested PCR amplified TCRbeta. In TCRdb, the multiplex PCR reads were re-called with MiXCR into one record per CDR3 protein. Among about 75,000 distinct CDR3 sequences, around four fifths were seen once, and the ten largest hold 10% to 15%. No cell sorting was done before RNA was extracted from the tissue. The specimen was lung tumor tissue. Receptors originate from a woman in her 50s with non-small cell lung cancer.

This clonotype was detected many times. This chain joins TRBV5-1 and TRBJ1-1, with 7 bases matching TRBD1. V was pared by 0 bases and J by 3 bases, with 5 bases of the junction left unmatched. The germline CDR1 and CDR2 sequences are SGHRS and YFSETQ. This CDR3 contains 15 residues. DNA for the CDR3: TGCGCCAGCAGCTTGGGTCGGCAGGGGGACACTGAAGCTTTCTTT. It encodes CASSLGRQGDTEAFF.

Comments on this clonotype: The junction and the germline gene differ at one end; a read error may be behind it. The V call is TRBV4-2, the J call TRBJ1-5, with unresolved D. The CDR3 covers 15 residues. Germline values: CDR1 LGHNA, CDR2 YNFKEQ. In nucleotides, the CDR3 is TGTGACAGCAGCCAAGTCCAGGACAGCAATCAGCCCCAGCATTTT. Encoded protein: CDSSQVQDSNQPQHF.

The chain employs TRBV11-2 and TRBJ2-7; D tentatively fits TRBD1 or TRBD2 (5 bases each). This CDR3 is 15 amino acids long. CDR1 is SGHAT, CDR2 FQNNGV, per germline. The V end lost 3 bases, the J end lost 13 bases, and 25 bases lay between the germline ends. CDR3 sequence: CASSLTWGSSYEYYF. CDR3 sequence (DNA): TGTGCCAGCAGCTTGACGTGGGGGAGCTCCTACGAGTATTACTTC. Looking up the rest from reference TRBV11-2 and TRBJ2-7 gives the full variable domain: EAGVAQSPRYKIIEKRQSVAFWCNPISGHATLYWYQQILGQGPKLLIQFQNNGVVDDSQLPKDRFSAERLKGVDSTLKIQPAKLEDSAVYLCASSLTWGSSYEYYFGPGTRLTVT.

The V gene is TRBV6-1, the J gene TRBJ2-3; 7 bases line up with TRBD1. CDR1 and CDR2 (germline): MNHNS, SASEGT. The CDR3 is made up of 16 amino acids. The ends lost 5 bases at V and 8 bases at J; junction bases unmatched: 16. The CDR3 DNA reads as TGTGCCAGCAGTTCAGTTCCGAGACAGGGAGCAGGTACGCAGTATTTT. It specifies CASSSVPRQGAGTQYF.

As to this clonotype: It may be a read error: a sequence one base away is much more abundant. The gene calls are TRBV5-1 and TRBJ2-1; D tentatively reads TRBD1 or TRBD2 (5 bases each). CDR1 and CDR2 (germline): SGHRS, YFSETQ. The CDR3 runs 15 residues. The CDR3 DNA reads TGCGCCAGCAACTTGGATGGGGGCTCCTACAATGAGCAGTTCTTC. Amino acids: CASNLDGGSYNEQFF.